These 17 T cell receptor beta chains share one sample of origin, sequenced in a study of cytomegalovirus exposure and HLA in healthy donors. Primers: 60 Vbeta forward and 13 Jbeta reverse. Only in-frame clones appear in the TCRdb table, and some are missing; sequencing was by immunoSEQ multiplex PCR. Here the sample spans roughly 180,000 clones, around 80% being singletons. Source material: PBMCs. These TCRs come from a woman in her twenties or thirties in good health and CMV-seronegative.

The chain combines TRBV2 with TRBJ1-2; D may be TRBD1 (5 bases). This CDR3 region has 9 residues. Trimming took 8 bases from V and 9 from J, leaving 7 bases between them. CDR1 and CDR2 from the germline V gene are SNHLY and FYNNEI. CDR3 nucleotide sequence: TGTGCCAGCCCAGGGAGCTACACCTTC. Protein product: CASPGSYTF.

This chain joins TRBV4-2 and TRBJ2-5; the D is unclear. The germline gives CDR1 LGHNA, CDR2 YNFKEQ. V shed 0 bases and J shed 6 bases, with 8 bases lying between them. The length of the CDR3 is 13 residues. The CDR3 loop is CASSQDTGQTQYF. CDR3 sequence (DNA): TGTGCCAGCAGCCAAGATACGGGTCAGACCCAGTACTTC.

This sequence joins TRBV7-6 and TRBJ1-1, with D uncertain. This CDR3 region has 13 residues. Germline V CDR1 and CDR2: SGHVS, FNYEAQ. Trimming stripped 5 bases from V and 0 bases from J, with 7 bases between. The chain's CDR3 is CASSPGMNTEAFF. In nucleotides, the CDR3 is TGTGCCAGCAGCCCGGGTATGAACACTGAAGCTTTCTTT. The whole variable domain, remainder taken from reference TRBV7-6 and TRBJ1-1, is GAGVSQSPRYKVTKRGQDVALRCDPISGHVSLYWYRQALGQGPEFLTYFNYEAQQDKSGLPNDRFSAERPEGSISTLTIQRTEQRDSAMYRCASSPGMNTEAFFGQGTRLTVV.

The chain recombines TRBV5-1 with TRBJ2-2; D possibly corresponds to TRBD2 (7 bases). V was trimmed by 9 bases and J by 0 bases, leaving 12 bases between them. Germline CDR1 is SGHRS and CDR2 is YFSETQ. This CDR3 is 14 amino acids long. The CDR3 region is CATKGGSNTGELFF. The CDR3 nucleotides read TGCGCCACCAAGGGGGGGTCGAACACCGGGGAGCTGTTTTTT.

The chain has TRBV6-1 and TRBJ1-5; the D is unclear. This CDR3 region has 13 residues. The germline V gene encodes CDR1 MNHNS and CDR2 SASEGT. With 9 bases removed from V and 2 bases from J, the gap between germline ends came to 11 bases. CDR3 sequence reads: CASHISGNQPQHF. The DNA for the CDR3 is TGTGCCAGTCATATATCGGGCAATCAGCCCCAGCATTTT.

On this clone itself: This sample includes further DNA sequences coding for the same CDR3. The rearrangement uses TRBV5-1 and TRBJ2-7; D call uncertain. The CDR3 runs to 12 residues. CDR1 is SGHRS, CDR2 YFSETQ, per germline. Trimming pared 3 bases from V and 0 bases from J, leaving 4 bases between. The CDR3 DNA sequence: TGCGCCAGCAGCTCCAACTCCTACGAGCAGTACTTC. This translates into CASSSNSYEQYF.

The V call is TRBV5-1, the J call TRBJ2-7, with 7 nucleotides matching TRBD1. Germline CDR1 and CDR2: SGHRS and YFSETQ. The CDR3 covers 15 residues. V shed 4 bases, J shed 2 bases, and the junction held 9 bases outside the gene matches. The CDR3 sequence: CASSLGTDTPYEQYF. CDR3 nucleotides: TGCGCCAGCAGCCTAGGGACAGACACCCCCTACGAGCAGTACTTC. Supplemented by reference TRBV5-1 and TRBJ2-7, the full variable domain reads KAGVTQTPRYLIKTRGQQVTLSCSPISGHRSVSWYQQTPGQGLQFLFEYFSETQRNKGNFPGRFSGRQFSNSRSEMNVSTLELGDSALYLCASSLGTDTPYEQYFGPGTRLTVT.

The V and J genes are TRBV4-2 and TRBJ1-4; TRBD1 is a possible D gene (6 bases). V lost 1 base and J 3 bases, leaving 21 bases between the germline ends. The CDR3 loop spans 19 amino acids. Germline V gene lookup returns CDR1 LGHNA and CDR2 YNFKEQ. CDR3 in amino acids: CASSQVGGSGPGANEKLFF. The CDR3 nucleotides are TGTGCCAGCAGCCAAGTCGGGGGGAGTGGCCCAGGGGCTAATGAAAAACTGTTTTTT.

This clone was seen only once. Sequence at one end of the junction differs from germline and may be a read error. The V gene is TRBV30, the J gene TRBJ1-2; D is unresolved. The germline V gene has CDR1 GTSNPN and CDR2 SVGIG (reference sequence). The CDR3 runs to 12 residues. The CDR3 here is CAWTDWNYGYPF. The CDR3 DNA reads TGTGCCTGGACGGACTGGAACTATGGCTACCCCTTC.

This sequence joins TRBV10-3 and TRBJ2-3, with no clear D. The CDR3 sequence is 12 residues long. The V gene lost 2 bases and the J gene lost 3 bases, with 3 bases spanning the gap. CDR1 ENHRY and CDR2 SYGVKD come from the germline V gene. CDR3 sequence: CAISEVTDTQYF. The CDR3 DNA sequence: TGTGCCATCAGTGAGGTAACAGATACGCAGTATTTT.

The rearrangement joins TRBV10-1 to TRBJ1-2; 7 nucleotides match TRBD1. V shed 6 bases and J 8 bases; nucleotides not matched to a gene: 9. The CDR3 runs 13 residues. Germline CDR1 and CDR2: WNHNN and SYGVQD (reference sequence). The CDR3 DNA follows: TGCGCCAGCAGCCAGGACAGGTTCGGCGGCTACACCTTC. This sequence encodes CASSQDRFGGYTF.

The rearrangement uses TRBV5-5 and TRBJ2-1, with 8 bases that match TRBD2. The V gene's germline CDR1 is SGHKS and CDR2 YYEKEE (reference sequence). After removal of 0 bases from V and 5 bases from J, the junction contained 1 base not matched to a gene. The CDR3 covers 14 residues. CDR3 sequence (DNA): TGTGCCAGCAGCTTGGCGGGACTAGACAATGAGCAGTTCTTC. Its protein is CASSLAGLDNEQFF.

This sequence joins TRBV5-1 and TRBJ2-3, with TRBD2 matching 9 bases. In germline, CDR1 is SGHRS, CDR2 YFSETQ. The CDR3 is 16 residues long. The ends lost 4 bases at V and 2 bases at J; junction bases unmatched: 8. In DNA, the CDR3 is TGCGCCAGCAGCCCCTTAGCGGGGGTTAACACAGATACGCAGTATTTT. Its translation is CASSPLAGVNTDTQYF.

J is TRBJ1-2 and V is TRBV5-4; 9 positions agree with TRBD1. The CDR3 runs to 16 residues. J gave up 3 bases and V 6 bases, and 12 bases lay outside the gene matches. Germline CDR1 reads SGHNT; CDR2 reads YYREEE (reference sequence). The CDR3 sequence is CASIPDRTGVDYGYTF. The DNA of the CDR3 is TGTGCCAGCATCCCCGACCGGACAGGGGTGGACTATGGCTACACCTTC.

Details on this clone: One end of the junction varies from germline; a read error may be responsible. J is TRBJ2-5 and V is TRBV7-7; 7 bases line up with TRBD1. CDR3 length: 16 amino acids. Germline V gives CDR1 SSHAT, CDR2 FNYEAQ (reference sequence). CDR3 coding DNA: TGTGCTAGCAGCTTGACGGACAGGTCGCGCTGGGAGACCCAGTACTTC. This gives the protein CASSLTDRSRWETQYF.

This chain uses TRBV6-6 with TRBJ1-1; TRBD1 is a possible D gene (6 bases). CDR1 MNHNY and CDR2 SVGAGI come from the germline V gene (reference sequence). The CDR3 consists of 15 residues. V lost 3 bases and J lost 4, with 15 bases in between. The CDR3 coding sequence is TGTGCCAGCAGTTATGGGGGGGCCTGGGTCACTGAAGCTTTCTTT. Protein: CASSYGGAWVTEAFF.

The chain employs TRBV6-6 and TRBJ1-1, with a weak D call TRBD1 (5 bases). This CDR3 has 13 amino acids. From germline, CDR1 is MNHNY and CDR2 SVGAGI (reference sequence). V lost 2 bases and J lost 6, with 10 bases in between. The CDR3 DNA reads TGTGCCAGCAGTTACAGGGCGGGGGCTGAAGCTTTCTTT. It yields the protein CASSYRAGAEAFF.